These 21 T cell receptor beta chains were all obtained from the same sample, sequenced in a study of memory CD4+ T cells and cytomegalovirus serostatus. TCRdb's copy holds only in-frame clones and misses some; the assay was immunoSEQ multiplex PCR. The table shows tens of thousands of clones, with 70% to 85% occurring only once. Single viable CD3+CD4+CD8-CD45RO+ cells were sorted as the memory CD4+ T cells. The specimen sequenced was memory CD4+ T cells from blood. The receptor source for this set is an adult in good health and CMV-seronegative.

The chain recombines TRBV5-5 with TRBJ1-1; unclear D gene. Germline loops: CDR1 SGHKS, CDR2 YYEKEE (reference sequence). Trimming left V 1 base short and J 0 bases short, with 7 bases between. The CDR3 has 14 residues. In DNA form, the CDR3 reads TGTGCCAGCAGCTTGTCCAGGTTGAACACTGAAGCTTTCTTT. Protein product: CASSLSRLNTEAFF.

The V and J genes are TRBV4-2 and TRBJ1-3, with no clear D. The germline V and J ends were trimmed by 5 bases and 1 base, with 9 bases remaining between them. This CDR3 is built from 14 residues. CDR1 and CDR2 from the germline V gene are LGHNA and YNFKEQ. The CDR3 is CASSLAESGNTIYF. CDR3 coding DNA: TGTGCCAGCAGCTTGGCCGAGTCTGGAAACACCATATATTTT.

The DNA of the CDR3 is TGTGCCAGCAGCTTAGGAACTTCTAGCGGGGGGACCACAGATACGCAGTATTTT. Residues: CASSLGTSSGGTTDTQYF. This chain uses TRBV7-9 with TRBJ2-3; 11 nucleotides agree with TRBD2. The germline V gene has CDR1 SEHNR and CDR2 FQNEAQ (reference sequence). The ends lost 1 base at V and 2 bases at J; junction bases unmatched: 8. This CDR3 comprises 18 residues.

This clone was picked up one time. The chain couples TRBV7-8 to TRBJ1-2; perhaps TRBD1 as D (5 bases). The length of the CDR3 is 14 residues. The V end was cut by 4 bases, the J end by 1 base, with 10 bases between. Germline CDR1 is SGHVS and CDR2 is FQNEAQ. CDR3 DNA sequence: TGTGCCAGCAGCTCCCGGGACCTTAACTATGGCTACACCTTC. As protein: CASSSRDLNYGYTF.

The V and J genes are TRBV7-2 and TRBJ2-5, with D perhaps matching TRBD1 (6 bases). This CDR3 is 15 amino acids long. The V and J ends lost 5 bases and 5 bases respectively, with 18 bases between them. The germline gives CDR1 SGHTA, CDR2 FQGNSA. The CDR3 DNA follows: TGTGCCAGCAGCCGCCCAGGGGTCGGGAAGGAGACCCAGTACTTC. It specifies CASSRPGVGKETQYF.

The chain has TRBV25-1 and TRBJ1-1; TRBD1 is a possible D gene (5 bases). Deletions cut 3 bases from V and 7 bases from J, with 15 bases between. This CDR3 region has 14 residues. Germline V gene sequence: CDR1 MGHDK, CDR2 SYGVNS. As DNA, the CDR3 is TGTGCCAGCAGTGAGTGGGAAAGGGGAGTTGAAGCTTTCTTT. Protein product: CASSEWERGVEAFF. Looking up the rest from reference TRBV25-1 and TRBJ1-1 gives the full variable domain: EADIYQTPRYLVIGTGKKITLECSQTMGHDKMYWYQQDPGMELHLIHYSYGVNSTEKGDLSSESTVSRIRTEHFPLTLESARPSHTSQYLCASSEWERGVEAFFGQGTRLTVV.

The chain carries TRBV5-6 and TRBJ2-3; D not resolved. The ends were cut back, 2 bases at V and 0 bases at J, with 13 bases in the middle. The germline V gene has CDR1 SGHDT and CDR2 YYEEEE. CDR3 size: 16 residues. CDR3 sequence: CASSLRAGASTDTQYF. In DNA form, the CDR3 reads TGTGCCAGCAGCTTAAGGGCAGGAGCTAGCACAGATACGCAGTATTTT.

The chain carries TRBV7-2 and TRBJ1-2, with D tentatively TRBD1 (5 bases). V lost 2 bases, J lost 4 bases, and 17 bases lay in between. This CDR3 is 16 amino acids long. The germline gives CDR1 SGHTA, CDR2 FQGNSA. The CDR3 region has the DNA TGTGCCAGCAGCTTAAACCCCGTGGGGGGTTCCTATGGCTACACCTTC. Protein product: CASSLNPVGGSYGYTF.

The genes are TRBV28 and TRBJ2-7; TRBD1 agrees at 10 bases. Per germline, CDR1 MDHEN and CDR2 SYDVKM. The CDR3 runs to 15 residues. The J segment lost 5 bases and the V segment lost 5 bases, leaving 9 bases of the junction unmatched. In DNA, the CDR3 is TGTGCCAGCAGTACCCCGGGACAGGGGTGGGACGAGCAGTACTTC. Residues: CASSTPGQGWDEQYF.

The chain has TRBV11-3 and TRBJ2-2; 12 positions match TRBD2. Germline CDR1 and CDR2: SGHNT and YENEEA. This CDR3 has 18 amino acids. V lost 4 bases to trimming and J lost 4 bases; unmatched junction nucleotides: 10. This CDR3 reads CASSSAGLAGRRTGELFF. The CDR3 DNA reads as TGTGCCAGCAGCTCTGCCGGACTAGCGGGGCGACGCACCGGGGAGCTGTTTTTT.

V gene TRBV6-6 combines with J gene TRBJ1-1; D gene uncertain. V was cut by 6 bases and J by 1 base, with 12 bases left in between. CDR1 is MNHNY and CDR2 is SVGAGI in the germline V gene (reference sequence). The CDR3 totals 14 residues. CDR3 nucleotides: TGTGCCAGCAGAACTATAGCAAAGAACACTGAAGCTTTCTTT. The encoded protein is CASRTIAKNTEAFF.

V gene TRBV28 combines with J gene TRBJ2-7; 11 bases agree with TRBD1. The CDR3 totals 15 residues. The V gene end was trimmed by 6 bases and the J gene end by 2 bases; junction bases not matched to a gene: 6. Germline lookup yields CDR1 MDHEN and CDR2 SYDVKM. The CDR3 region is CASRKPGQGAYEQYF. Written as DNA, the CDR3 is TGTGCCAGCAGAAAACCGGGACAGGGGGCCTACGAGCAGTACTTC.

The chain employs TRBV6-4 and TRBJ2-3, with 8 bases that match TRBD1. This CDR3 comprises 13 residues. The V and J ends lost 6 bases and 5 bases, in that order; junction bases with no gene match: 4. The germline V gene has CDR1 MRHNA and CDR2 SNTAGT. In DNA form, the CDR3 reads TGTGCCAGCAGCCGAGACAGGGGAGATACGCAGTATTTT. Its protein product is CASSRDRGDTQYF.

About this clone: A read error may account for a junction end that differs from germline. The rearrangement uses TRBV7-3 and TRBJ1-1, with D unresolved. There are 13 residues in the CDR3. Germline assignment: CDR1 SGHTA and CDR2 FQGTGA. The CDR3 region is CAGSQAVNTEAFF. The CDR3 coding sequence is TGTGCCGGCAGCCAAGCAGTGAACACTGAAGCTTTCTTT.

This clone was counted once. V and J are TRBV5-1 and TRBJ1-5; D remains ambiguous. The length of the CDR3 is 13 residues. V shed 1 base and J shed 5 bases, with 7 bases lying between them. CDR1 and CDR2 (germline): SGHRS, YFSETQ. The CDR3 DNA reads TGCGCCAGCAGCTTGCAGCCCGATCAGCCCCAGCATTTT. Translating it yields CASSLQPDQPQHF.

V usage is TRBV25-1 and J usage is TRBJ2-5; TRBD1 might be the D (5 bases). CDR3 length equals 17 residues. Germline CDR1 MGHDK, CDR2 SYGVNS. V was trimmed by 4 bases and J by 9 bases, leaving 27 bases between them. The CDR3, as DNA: TGTGCCAGCAGTGCCCAGGGTGGGGTGGGGTCAGACGAGGCCCAGTACTTC. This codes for CASSAQGGVGSDEAQYF.

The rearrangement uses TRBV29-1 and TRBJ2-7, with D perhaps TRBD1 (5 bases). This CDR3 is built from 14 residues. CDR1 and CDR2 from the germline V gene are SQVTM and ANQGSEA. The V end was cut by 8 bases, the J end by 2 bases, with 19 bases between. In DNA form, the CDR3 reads TGCAGCACCTCAGGGCCAGCCGGTACCTACGAGCAGTACTTC. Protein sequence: CSTSGPAGTYEQYF.

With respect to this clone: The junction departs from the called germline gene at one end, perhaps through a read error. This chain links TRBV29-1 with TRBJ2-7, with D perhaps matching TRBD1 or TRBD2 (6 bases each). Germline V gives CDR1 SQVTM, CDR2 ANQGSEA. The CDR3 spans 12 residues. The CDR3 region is CSVVRNGGQVDF. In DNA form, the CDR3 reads TGCAGCGTTGTGCGAAATGGGGGGCAAGTGGACTTC.

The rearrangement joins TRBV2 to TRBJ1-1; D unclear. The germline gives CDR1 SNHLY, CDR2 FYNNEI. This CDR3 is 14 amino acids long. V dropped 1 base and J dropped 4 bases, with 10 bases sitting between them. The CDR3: CASSEVLGPTEAFF. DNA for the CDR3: TGTGCCAGCAGTGAAGTGCTTGGCCCCACTGAAGCTTTCTTT.

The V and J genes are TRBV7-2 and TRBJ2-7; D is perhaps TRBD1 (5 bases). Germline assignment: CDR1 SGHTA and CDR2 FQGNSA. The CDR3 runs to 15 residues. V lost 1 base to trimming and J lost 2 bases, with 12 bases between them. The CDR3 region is CASSLEWGPAYEQYF. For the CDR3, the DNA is TGTGCCAGCAGCTTAGAGTGGGGCCCTGCCTACGAGCAGTACTTC.

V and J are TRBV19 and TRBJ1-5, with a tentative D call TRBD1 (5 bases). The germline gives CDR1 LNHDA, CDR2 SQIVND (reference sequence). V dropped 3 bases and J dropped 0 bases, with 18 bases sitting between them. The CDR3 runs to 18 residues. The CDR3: CASSIMGRAIDSNQPQHF. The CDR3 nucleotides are TGTGCCAGTAGTATTATGGGGCGGGCAATTGATAGCAATCAGCCCCAGCATTTT. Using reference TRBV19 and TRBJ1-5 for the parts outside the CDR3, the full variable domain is DGGITQSPKYLFRKEGQNVTLSCEQNLNHDAMYWYRQDPGQGLRLIYYSQIVNDFQKGDIAEGYSVSREKKESFPLTVTSAQKNPTAFYLCASSIMGRAIDSNQPQHFGDGTRLSIL.